One and the same sample provided the 32 T cell receptor beta chains below, sequenced in a study of siplizumab effects on memory and regulatory T cells. Method: immunoSEQ multiplex PCR; TCRdb's copy keeps in-frame clones and lacks some. This table holds about 50,000 clones, about 93% found once. The specimen sequenced was CD8+ T cells sorted from blood. These receptors all stem from a human donor in good health.

V gene TRBV28 combines with J gene TRBJ1-2; D not certain. V gave up 2 bases and J gave up 7 bases, with 11 bases separating them. The CDR3 length is 13 residues. Per germline, CDR1 MDHEN and CDR2 SYDVKM. CDR3 DNA: TGTGCCAGCAGTTTAGGGCAGGTGTCTGGCTACACCTTC. Encoded protein: CASSLGQVSGYTF.

The chain combines TRBV20-1 with TRBJ2-1, with D possibly being TRBD2 (7 bases). The germline gives CDR1 DFQATT, CDR2 SNEGSKA (reference sequence). V shed 6 bases and J shed 10 bases, with 13 bases lying between them. This CDR3 is 11 amino acids long. This chain's CDR3 is CSAPRGAEQFF. As DNA, the CDR3 is TGCAGTGCGCCTCGGGGGGCGGAGCAGTTCTTC.

V is TRBV27 and J is TRBJ2-5; 8 bases are a match to TRBD2. This CDR3 is 16 amino acids long. Germline loops: CDR1 MNHEY, CDR2 SMNVEV (reference sequence). Germline trimming cut 5 bases from V and 4 bases from J; bases unmatched to any gene: 12. The CDR3 nucleotides are TGTGCCAGCAGTACTCTAATAGCGGGAAGTTTAGAGACCCAGTACTTC. This codes for CASSTLIAGSLETQYF.

CDR3 nucleotide sequence: TGCAGCGTTGCGGGACAGGGACTCTCCTTCTACGAGCAGTACTTC. Translated: CSVAGQGLSFYEQYF. This chain connects TRBV29-1 to TRBJ2-7; 9 nucleotides agree with TRBD1. V was clipped by 4 bases and J by 3 bases; unmatched bases: 10. The CDR3 has 15 amino acids. The germline V gene has CDR1 SQVTM and CDR2 ANQGSEA.

The chain links TRBV5-8 to TRBJ2-1; D remains ambiguous. The CDR3 covers 14 residues. CDR1 and CDR2 from the germline V gene are SGHTS and YDEGEE. Trimming shortened V by 7 bases and J by 2 bases, and 13 bases separated the two germline ends. The CDR3 here is CASSRRRTYNEQFF. The CDR3 DNA reads as TGTGCCAGCTCTCGGCGGCGGACCTACAATGAGCAGTTCTTC.

The chain links TRBV28 to TRBJ2-1; tentatively, D is TRBD2 (6 bases). CDR3 length: 15 amino acids. The germline V and J ends were trimmed by 8 bases and 6 bases, with 20 bases remaining between them. Germline lookup yields CDR1 MDHEN and CDR2 SYDVKM. The CDR3 sequence: CASRGSRLGVNEQFF. As DNA, the CDR3 is TGTGCCAGCCGGGGGAGCCGTCTAGGCGTCAATGAGCAGTTCTTC.

The V call is TRBV12-5, the J call TRBJ2-3, with D unresolved. The CDR3 extends over 13 amino acids. CDR1 and CDR2 (germline): LGHNT, FRNRAP. Between the trimmed V and J ends, which lost 5 bases and 0 bases, there was a span of 6 bases. Here the CDR3 reads CASGEDSTDTQYF. The CDR3 coding sequence is TGTGCTAGTGGTGAGGACAGCACAGATACGCAGTATTTT. The entire variable domain, with the rest obtained from reference TRBV12-5 and TRBJ2-3, is as follows: DARVTQTPRHKVTEMGQEVTMRCQPILGHNTVFWYRQTMMQGLELLAYFRNRAPLDDSGMPKDRFSAEMPDATLATLKIQPSEPRDSAVYFCASGEDSTDTQYFGPGTRLTVL.

The chain is built from TRBV9 and TRBJ2-2; TRBD1 is a possible D gene (6 bases). This CDR3 is built from 15 residues. Deletions cut 4 bases from V and 0 bases from J, with 10 bases between. Germline V gene lookup returns CDR1 SGDLS and CDR2 YYNGEE. For the CDR3, the DNA is TGTGCCAGCAGCACTGGACAGTCGAACACCGGGGAGCTGTTTTTT. This gives the protein CASSTGQSNTGELFF.

This chain connects TRBV7-8 to TRBJ2-1; D gene unclear. Deletions cut 5 bases from V and 6 bases from J, with 23 bases between. Germline CDR1 and CDR2: SGHVS and FQNEAQ. The CDR3 runs to 17 residues. The CDR3 region is CASSRKIGASGLNEQFF. DNA for the CDR3: TGTGCCAGCAGCCGAAAGATAGGCGCTAGTGGGCTCAATGAGCAGTTCTTC.

The DNA for the CDR3 is TGTGCCAGCTCACGTGGAGATACGCAGTATTTT. Protein sequence: CASSRGDTQYF. This rearrangement joins TRBV6-1 to TRBJ2-3, with unresolved D. This CDR3 contains 11 residues. V gave up 8 bases and J gave up 5 bases, with 8 bases separating them. The germline CDR1 and CDR2 sequences are MNHNS and SASEGT.

The chain carries TRBV27 and TRBJ1-6; TRBD1 might be the D (6 bases). V lost 6 bases and J 10 bases, leaving 22 bases between the germline ends. CDR3 length equals 16 residues. The germline gives CDR1 MNHEY, CDR2 SMNVEV (reference sequence). The CDR3 DNA reads TGTGCCAGCAGCCATAAGGGTTTACAGGGATACTCACCCCTCCACTTT. Protein product: CASSHKGLQGYSPLHF.

This clone came up once. The chain recombines TRBV27 with TRBJ2-7, with TRBD2 matching 12 bases. Germline V lookup: CDR1 MNHEY, CDR2 SMNVEV (reference sequence). CDR3 size: 14 residues. Trimming at V came to 5 bases and at J to 4 bases, leaving 3 bases not matched to a gene. CDR3 bases: TGTGCCAGCAGTCAACTAGCGGGAGGATACGAGCAGTACTTC. It yields the protein CASSQLAGGYEQYF.

This chain uses TRBV6-1 with TRBJ2-5, with TRBD1 matching 7 bases. V lost 4 bases to trimming and J lost 11 bases; unmatched junction nucleotides: 22. Germline V lookup: CDR1 MNHNS, CDR2 SASEGT. This CDR3 has 17 amino acids. The CDR3 bases are TGTGCCAGCAGTGTATCCGACCGACAGGGTATTATCTGGGAGCAGTACTTC. Its protein product is CASSVSDRQGIIWEQYF.

The V call is TRBV11-2, the J call TRBJ1-1; D gene ambiguous. Between the trimmed V and J ends, which lost 2 bases and 1 base, there was a span of 5 bases. The germline V gene encodes CDR1 SGHAT and CDR2 FQNNGV. This CDR3 region has 13 residues. Here the CDR3 DNA reads TGTGCCAGCAGCTTATCACCGAACACTGAAGCTTTCTTT. Its protein is CASSLSPNTEAFF.

V gene TRBV5-1 combines with J gene TRBJ2-1, with 12 bases aligning to TRBD2. The CDR3 runs 16 residues. Germline V gene data show CDR1 as SGHRS and CDR2 as YFSETQ. The V segment lost 2 bases and the J segment 11 bases; nucleotides outside the gene matches: 11. The CDR3 coding sequence is TGCGCCAGCAGCTTCATCGGACTAGCGGGAACCCAAAAGCAGTTCTTC. Translating it yields CASSFIGLAGTQKQFF.

This clone was seen just once. The J gene is TRBJ2-5, the V gene TRBV29-1; either TRBD1 or TRBD2 may fit D (5 bases each). Germline V CDR1 and CDR2: SQVTM, ANQGSEA. This CDR3 region has 11 residues. Trimming pared 7 bases from V and 4 bases from J, leaving 10 bases between. The CDR3 coding sequence is TGCAGCGGTCAGGGACCAGAGACCCAGTACTTC. Translation gives CSGQGPETQYF.

The V and J genes are TRBV13 and TRBJ2-6; D gene uncertain. The CDR3 has 15 residues. In germline, CDR1 is PRHDT, CDR2 FYEKMQ (reference sequence). V was trimmed by 4 bases and J by 1 base, leaving 8 bases between them. This chain's CDR3 is CASSSGSSGANVLTF. In nucleotides, the CDR3 is TGTGCCAGCAGCTCCGGATCATCTGGGGCCAACGTCCTGACTTTC.

The chain is built from TRBV19 and TRBJ1-3, with D unresolved. Trimming shortened V by 3 bases and J by 3 bases, and 12 bases separated the two germline ends. The CDR3 is 15 amino acids. CDR1 LNHDA and CDR2 SQIVND come from the germline V gene (reference sequence). CDR3 residues: CASSMYHGLGNTIYF. CDR3 nucleotides: TGTGCCAGTAGTATGTATCACGGTCTTGGAAACACCATATATTTT.

This clone was seen a single time. The rearrangement joins TRBV7-3 to TRBJ2-5; no reliable D call. Per the germline V gene, CDR1 is SGHTA and CDR2 is FQGTGA. This CDR3 is built from 14 residues. V lost 5 bases and J lost 3, with 13 bases in between. The CDR3 bases are TGTGCCAGCAGCCCCGGGTGGGAAAAAGAGACCCAGTACTTC. The encoded protein is CASSPGWEKETQYF.

The J gene is TRBJ2-7, the V gene TRBV5-5; no clear D gene. CDR1 SGHKS and CDR2 YYEKEE come from the germline V gene (reference sequence). The V end lost 6 bases, the J end lost 3 bases, and 10 bases lay between the germline ends. CDR3 length equals 12 residues. This chain's CDR3 is CASTASLYEQYF. The CDR3, as DNA: TGTGCCAGCACGGCCAGCCTCTACGAGCAGTACTTC.

The chain has TRBV27 and TRBJ2-7, with TRBD1 identical over 8 bases. The CDR3 extends over 14 amino acids. Trimming at V came to 6 bases and at J to 5 bases, leaving 9 bases not matched to a gene. Looked up from germline, CDR1 is MNHEY and CDR2 is SMNVEV (reference sequence). The CDR3 DNA reads TGTGCCAGCAGCTGGGGGACAGGCGACGACGAGCAGTACTTC. Its protein product is CASSWGTGDDEQYF.

The chain uses TRBV7-2 and TRBJ2-3; 11 positions match TRBD2. Trimming cost V 4 bases and J 5 bases; bases outside gene matches: 8. Germline CDR1 is SGHTA and CDR2 is FQGNSA. The CDR3 extends over 16 amino acids. The CDR3 sequence: CASSSITSGSLDTQYF. CDR3 nucleotide sequence: TGTGCCAGCAGCTCGATCACTAGCGGGAGTTTAGATACGCAGTATTTT.

This clone was counted between two and nine times. The CDR3 bases are TGTGCCAGCAGTGAGCGTAGTCGACTAGCGGCTTACAATGAGCAGTTCTTC. Its translation is CASSERSRLAAYNEQFF. V is TRBV2 and J is TRBJ2-1; TRBD2 matches 9 bases. The CDR3 consists of 17 residues. Per the germline V gene, CDR1 is SNHLY and CDR2 is FYNNEI. The ends lost 3 bases at V and 4 bases at J; junction bases unmatched: 10.

The chain combines TRBV5-1 with TRBJ2-1; TRBD1 matches at 8 bases. Per the germline V gene, CDR1 is SGHRS and CDR2 is YFSETQ. Trimming took 3 bases from V and 6 from J; bases not matched to a gene: 5. The CDR3 covers 14 residues. In nucleotides, the CDR3 is TGCGCCAGCAGCTCCGGACAGGGCGGCAATGAGCAGTTCTTC. This translates into CASSSGQGGNEQFF.

The gene calls are TRBV11-2 and TRBJ1-1; no firm D call. V gave up 1 base and J gave up 4 bases, with 7 bases separating them. This CDR3 has 13 residues. CDR1 and CDR2 from the germline V gene are SGHAT and FQNNGV. The CDR3 loop reads CASSLGSGTEAFF. Written as DNA, the CDR3 is TGTGCCAGCAGCTTAGGTTCGGGCACTGAAGCTTTCTTT.

This clone was counted only a few times. The rearrangement links TRBV9 to TRBJ2-7, with TRBD2 matching 9 bases. Germline trimming cut 0 bases from V and 5 bases from J; bases unmatched to any gene: 6. CDR1 and CDR2 from the germline V gene are SGDLS and YYNGEE. The CDR3 runs to 15 residues. The CDR3 here is CASSVAAGGPHEQYF. The CDR3 DNA follows: TGTGCCAGCAGCGTAGCGGCGGGAGGGCCCCACGAGCAGTACTTC. Using reference TRBV9 and TRBJ2-7 for the parts outside the CDR3, the full variable domain is DSGVTQTPKHLITATGQRVTLRCSPRSGDLSVYWYQQSLDQGLQFLIQYYNGEERAKGNILERFSAQQFPDLHSELNLSSLELGDSALYFCASSVAAGGPHEQYFGPGTRLTVT.

The rearrangement links TRBV9 to TRBJ1-2; D is uncertain. This CDR3 has 14 residues. Germline V gene lookup returns CDR1 SGDLS and CDR2 YYNGEE. Trimming stripped 0 bases from V and 4 bases from J, with 10 bases between. In nucleotides, the CDR3 is TGTGCCAGCAGCGTAGACGGCAGCCCCTATGGCTACACCTTC. Its protein is CASSVDGSPYGYTF.

The CDR3 bases are TGCGCCAGCAGCTTCGGGGGGCCGCGGGAGCTGTTTTTT. It yields the protein CASSFGGPRELFF. This chain connects TRBV5-1 to TRBJ2-2; D perhaps matches TRBD2 (7 bases). Germline V CDR1 and CDR2: SGHRS, YFSETQ. The CDR3 runs to 13 residues. V gave up 2 bases and J gave up 9 bases, with 11 bases separating them.

The V call is TRBV5-4, the J call TRBJ2-7; 7 nucleotides align to TRBD2. Germline trimming cut 4 bases from V and 3 bases from J; bases unmatched to any gene: 7. Looked up from germline, CDR1 is SGHNT and CDR2 is YYREEE (reference sequence). The CDR3 is 14 amino acids. The CDR3 loop reads CASSPERDHYEQYF. CDR3 in DNA: TGTGCCAGCAGCCCCGAGCGGGATCACTACGAGCAGTACTTC.

V gene TRBV27 combines with J gene TRBJ1-1; no clear D. The CDR3 loop spans 12 amino acids. V lost 9 bases to trimming and J lost 5 bases, with 13 bases between them. Germline CDR1 and CDR2: MNHEY and SMNVEV (reference sequence). The CDR3 DNA sequence: TGTGCCAGTATATCCGGTCGGACTGAAGCTTTCTTT. It is translated as CASISGRTEAFF.

This chain joins TRBV7-9 and TRBJ2-1; either TRBD1 or TRBD2 may supply D (6 bases each). The CDR3 has 15 amino acids. V gave up 4 bases and J gave up 6 bases, with 16 bases separating them. CDR1 is SEHNR and CDR2 is FQNEAQ in the germline V gene (reference sequence). CDR3 nucleotide sequence: TGTGCCAGCAGCTCTGGGGGCGGGATGGCCAATGAGCAGTTCTTC. Translation gives CASSSGGGMANEQFF.

The J gene is TRBJ1-2, the V gene TRBV6-5; TRBD1 is a possible D gene (5 bases). V lost 6 bases to trimming and J lost 5 bases, with 19 bases between them. This CDR3 region has 15 residues. Germline CDR1 reads MNHEY; CDR2 reads SVGAGI. CDR3 in amino acids: CASRPGTSPGYGYTF. The CDR3, as DNA: TGTGCCAGCAGACCCGGGACTTCCCCTGGGTATGGCTACACCTTC.